Following are 26 T cell receptor beta chains from one sample sequenced in a study of blood T cell repertoires in COVID-19. Sequencing was performed with immunoSEQ multiplex PCR; in TCRdb, only in-frame clones are kept and a portion is missing. The sample records around 160,000 clones, approximately 78% being singletons. Material for sequencing was peripheral blood. The origin of the receptors is a human donor in a cohort sampled during active COVID-19.

The chain employs TRBV2 and TRBJ2-5, with D tentatively TRBD2 (5 bases). This CDR3 comprises 10 residues. Germline V lookup: CDR1 SNHLY, CDR2 FYNNEI. Trimming pared 6 bases from V and 7 bases from J, leaving 6 bases between. The DNA for the CDR3 is TGTGCCAGCAGCGGAGGGACCCAGTACTTC. Its protein is CASSGGTQYF. The whole variable domain, remainder taken from reference TRBV2 and TRBJ2-5, is EPEVTQTPSHQVTQMGQEVILRCVPISNHLYFYWYRQILGQKVEFLVSFYNNEISEKSEIFDDQFSVERPDGSNFTLKIRSTKLEDSAMYFCASSGGTQYFGPGTRLLVL.

The chain uses TRBV19 and TRBJ2-3; weak D call: TRBD2 (6 bases). The CDR3 covers 13 residues. V lost 7 bases and J 4 bases, leaving 12 bases between the germline ends. Germline V gives CDR1 LNHDA, CDR2 SQIVND (reference sequence). CDR3 bases: TGTGCCAGTAACGGAGGGGCGGCAGATACGCAGTATTTT. Protein product: CASNGGAADTQYF.

This clone was picked up one time. V and J are TRBV6-2 or TRBV6-3 and TRBJ2-2; D is uncertain. From germline, CDR1 is MNHEY and CDR2 SVGEGT. V lost 2 bases and J 5 bases, leaving 6 bases between the germline ends. The CDR3 loop spans 13 amino acids. The CDR3 DNA sequence: TGTGCCAGCAGTTACGTCGGTACCGGGGAGCTGTTTTTT. It yields the protein CASSYVGTGELFF.

This clone was detected only once. The chain is built from TRBV5-6 and TRBJ2-3, with D perhaps matching TRBD1 (5 bases). Per the germline V gene, CDR1 is SGHDT and CDR2 is YYEEEE. The CDR3 is 15 residues long. V lost 4 bases and J 2 bases, leaving 14 bases between the germline ends. The CDR3 loop is CASSLPQAFTDTQYF. The CDR3 DNA is TGTGCCAGCAGCCTTCCACAGGCCTTCACAGATACGCAGTATTTT.

The chain couples TRBV18 to TRBJ2-7, with 8 bases matching TRBD1. V shed 0 bases, J shed 0 bases, and the junction held 22 bases outside the gene matches. CDR1 is KGHSH and CDR2 is LQKENI in the germline V gene. The CDR3 length is 22 residues. CDR3 DNA sequence: TGTGCCAGCTCACCACCCTCAGGGGAACCCGGGACAGGATCCGGTTTCTCCTACGAGCAGTACTTC. Translation gives CASSPPSGEPGTGSGFSYEQYF.

This sequence joins TRBV6-5 and TRBJ2-2; D is possibly TRBD2 (6 bases). From germline, CDR1 is MNHEY and CDR2 SVGAGI. Trimming removed 5 bases from V and 6 bases from J, with 10 bases in between. CDR3 length equals 13 residues. The CDR3 sequence: CASSLGRSGELFF. Here the CDR3 DNA reads TGTGCCAGCAGTCTAGGGAGGTCCGGGGAGCTGTTTTTT.

This clone was found once. This chain joins TRBV13 and TRBJ1-5; 7 nucleotides line up with TRBD1. Germline V gives CDR1 PRHDT, CDR2 FYEKMQ (reference sequence). The CDR3 sequence is 14 residues long. The V gene end was trimmed by 5 bases and the J gene end by 4 bases; junction bases not matched to a gene: 5. CDR3 region: CASSKGTANQPQHF. CDR3 DNA sequence: TGTGCCAGCAGCAAGGGGACAGCAAATCAGCCCCAGCATTTT.

V usage is TRBV29-1 and J usage is TRBJ1-4; D is possibly TRBD1 (5 bases). V shed 7 bases and J shed 10 bases, with 28 bases lying between them. CDR1 and CDR2 from the germline V gene are SQVTM and ANQGSEA. This CDR3 comprises 16 residues. CDR3 protein: CSARGREEGRAGKLFF. CDR3 sequence (DNA): TGCAGCGCCCGGGGGAGAGAGGAGGGCAGGGCAGGAAAACTGTTTTTT. The whole variable domain, remainder taken from reference TRBV29-1 and TRBJ1-4, is SAVISQKPSRDICQRGTSLTIQCQVDSQVTMMFWYRQQPGQSLTLIATANQGSEATYESGFVIDKFPISRPNLTFSTLTVSNMSPEDSSIYLCSARGREEGRAGKLFFGSGTQLSVL.

V usage is TRBV15 and J usage is TRBJ2-1, with a weak D call TRBD1 (6 bases). This CDR3 has 14 amino acids. The V end was cut by 4 bases, the J end by 3 bases, with 10 bases between. Germline assignment: CDR1 LNHNV and CDR2 YYDKDF (reference sequence). CDR3 loop: CATSTADSYNEQFF. In nucleotides, the CDR3 is TGTGCCACCAGCACTGCGGACAGCTACAATGAGCAGTTCTTC.

This clone was detected only a few times. V and J are TRBV9 and TRBJ2-3, with D possibly being TRBD2 (7 bases). The CDR3 length is 16 residues. The V and J ends lost 2 bases and 6 bases respectively, with 19 bases between them. CDR1 and CDR2 (germline): SGDLS, YYNGEE. The CDR3 DNA reads as TGTGCCAGCAGCGTGCGAGGGGGGGCAGCATCGGATACGCAGTATTTT. Translation gives CASSVRGGAASDTQYF.

This rearrangement joins TRBV9 to TRBJ2-3, with 10 bases fitting TRBD2. Per the germline V gene, CDR1 is SGDLS and CDR2 is YYNGEE. CDR3 length: 16 amino acids. Trimming cost V 4 bases and J 5 bases; bases outside gene matches: 10. The CDR3 DNA sequence: TGTGCCAGCAGCCCAAGAGCGGGGGGGCCGGTAGATACGCAGTATTTT. It encodes CASSPRAGGPVDTQYF.

This clone has only one observation. V and J are TRBV10-1 and TRBJ2-7, with 11 bases lining up with TRBD2. The CDR3 spans 14 residues. With V trimmed by 6 bases and J by 5 bases, 6 bases remained unmatched. Germline values: CDR1 WNHNN, CDR2 SYGVQD (reference sequence). CDR3 protein: CASSHSGRADEQYF. The CDR3 DNA is TGCGCCAGCAGCCATAGCGGGAGGGCCGACGAGCAGTACTTC.

The chain is built from TRBV4-3 and TRBJ1-6, with D hard to call. Trimming stripped 0 bases from V and 9 bases from J, with 15 bases between. CDR3 length: 16 amino acids. Germline V CDR1 and CDR2: LGHNA, YSLEER. CDR3 coding DNA: TGCGCCAGCAGCCAAGATGATCGGGAGGACGGTTCACCCCTCCACTTT. It translates to CASSQDDREDGSPLHF.

This clone occurred a few times. The rearrangement links TRBV5-1 to TRBJ1-6; maybe TRBD1 (6 bases). The CDR3 extends over 16 amino acids. V lost 0 bases and J lost 7, with 14 bases in between. The germline gives CDR1 SGHRS, CDR2 YFSETQ. The CDR3 loop reads CASSLEVTGLNSPLHF. As DNA, the CDR3 is TGCGCCAGCAGCTTGGAAGTTACAGGGCTCAATTCACCCCTCCACTTT. The entire variable domain, with the rest obtained from reference TRBV5-1 and TRBJ1-6, is as follows: KAGVTQTPRYLIKTRGQQVTLSCSPISGHRSVSWYQQTPGQGLQFLFEYFSETQRNKGNFPGRFSGRQFSNSRSEMNVSTLELGDSALYLCASSLEVTGLNSPLHFGNGTRLTVT.

The chain uses TRBV19 and TRBJ1-1; tentative D call: TRBD1 (6 bases). Per the germline V gene, CDR1 is LNHDA and CDR2 is SQIVND (reference sequence). V lost 8 bases and J 0 bases, leaving 10 bases between the germline ends. The CDR3 runs 13 residues. CDR3 in DNA: TGTGCCAGTCTCAGGGGCATGAACACTGAAGCTTTCTTT. The encoded protein is CASLRGMNTEAFF.

This sequence joins TRBV30 and TRBJ2-1; D not certain. CDR1 is GTSNPN, CDR2 SVGIG, per germline (reference sequence). The V and J ends lost 8 bases and 0 bases respectively, with 8 bases between them. The CDR3 extends over 12 amino acids. CDR3 sequence (DNA): TGTGCCGGTACGAGCTCCTACAATGAGCAGTTCTTC. Protein product: CAGTSSYNEQFF.

The chain links TRBV5-1 to TRBJ1-1, with 7 bases fitting TRBD1. With 5 bases clipped from V and 1 base from J, the junction kept 5 bases outside the gene matches. Germline assignment: CDR1 SGHRS and CDR2 YFSETQ. This CDR3 has 14 residues. The CDR3 loop is CASSRAGGNTEAFF. The CDR3 bases are TGCGCCAGCAGTAGGGCAGGGGGGAACACTGAAGCTTTCTTT.

The chain has TRBV6-5 and TRBJ2-3; 7 bases agree with TRBD1. V lost 6 bases, J lost 2 bases, and 5 bases stayed unmatched. CDR1 MNHEY and CDR2 SVGAGI come from the germline V gene. CDR3 length: 14 residues. The CDR3 spells CASREDRSTDTQYF. DNA for the CDR3: TGTGCCAGCAGGGAGGACAGGTCCACAGATACGCAGTATTTT.

This rearrangement joins TRBV7-4 to TRBJ1-5; TRBD1 is a possible D gene (6 bases). CDR1 SGHVT and CDR2 SQSDAQ come from the germline V gene. The CDR3 spans 14 residues. V was pared by 5 bases and J by 5 bases, with 13 bases between. Here the CDR3 DNA reads TGTGCCAGCAGCGTGGACAGTAACTATCAGCCCCAGCATTTT. This sequence encodes CASSVDSNYQPQHF.

The CDR3 nucleotides read TGTGCCAGCATGGAGGGGAGGACTGAAGCTTTCTTT. Its protein product is CASMEGRTEAFF. This chain connects TRBV11-1 to TRBJ1-1; possible D gene TRBD1, 5 bases. The ends were cut back, 7 bases at V and 5 bases at J, with 11 bases in the middle. CDR3 length: 12 amino acids. Germline V gene data show CDR1 as SGHAT and CDR2 as FQDESV (reference sequence).

V usage is TRBV7-6 and J usage is TRBJ2-3, with D maybe TRBD2 (6 bases). Germline assignment: CDR1 SGHVS and CDR2 FNYEAQ. Trimming took 1 base from V and 2 from J, leaving 19 bases between them. The CDR3 is 18 residues long. CDR3 bases: TGTGCCAGCAGCTTAGTCGAACTAGCTTCCCCCTCCACAGATACGCAGTATTTT. Translated, it gives CASSLVELASPSTDTQYF. The full variable domain, its missing parts supplied by reference TRBV7-6 and TRBJ2-3, is GAGVSQSPRYKVTKRGQDVALRCDPISGHVSLYWYRQALGQGPEFLTYFNYEAQQDKSGLPNDRFSAERPEGSISTLTIQRTEQRDSAMYRCASSLVELASPSTDTQYFGPGTRLTVL.

The gene calls are TRBV27 and TRBJ2-1; no clear D. The germline V gene encodes CDR1 MNHEY and CDR2 SMNVEV (reference sequence). This CDR3 has 12 amino acids. V was cut by 9 bases and J by 3 bases, with 9 bases left in between. This CDR3 is CASAHFYNEQFF. The CDR3 DNA reads TGTGCCAGTGCACATTTCTACAATGAGCAGTTCTTC.

J is TRBJ2-2 and V is TRBV24-1, with 11 bases identical to TRBD2. CDR1 KGHDR and CDR2 SFDVKD come from the germline V gene. After removal of 3 bases from V and 5 bases from J, the junction contained 4 bases not matched to a gene. The CDR3 contains 16 residues. CDR3 sequence (DNA): TGTGCCACCAGTGATCCTACTAGCGGGGGTACCGGGGAGCTGTTTTTT. Its translation is CATSDPTSGGTGELFF.

This clone was detected once. This chain uses TRBV11-2 with TRBJ2-3; no reliable D call. V lost 8 bases and J 0 bases, leaving 3 bases between the germline ends. CDR1 is SGHAT, CDR2 FQNNGV, per germline. The CDR3 is made up of 11 amino acids. CDR3 sequence: CASRSTDTQYF. The DNA of the CDR3 is TGTGCCAGCCGGAGCACAGATACGCAGTATTTT.

This clone was detected only once. The chain's CDR3 is CSPRKNTEAFF. CDR3 nucleotides: TGCAGCCCGAGGAAGAACACTGAAGCTTTCTTT. This rearrangement joins TRBV20-1 to TRBJ1-1; D not certain. The CDR3 is 11 residues long. CDR1 is DFQATT and CDR2 is SNEGSKA in the germline V gene (reference sequence).

V usage is TRBV6-1 and J usage is TRBJ1-5; D ambiguous. V was cut by 0 bases and J by 1 base, with 7 bases left in between. Per germline, CDR1 MNHNS and CDR2 SASEGT. There are 15 residues in the CDR3. The CDR3 protein is CASSEAPRSNQPQHF. CDR3 DNA sequence: TGTGCCAGCAGTGAAGCGCCCAGGAGCAATCAGCCCCAGCATTTT.